The entry that follows covers one T cell receptor (beta chain) sequence. Its antigen is still unknown. No much larger clone exists at a distance of one base, and base qualities are not known. The data belong to a study of blood T cell repertoires in COVID-19 (dated by TCRdb to the early 2020s). In the study overall: Samples covering the acute and convalescent phases of COVID-19 were provided by collaborators in the United States, Italy and Spain. Samples came from the ongoing ImmuneRACE study (first 160 participants) plus 1,254 subjects from 6 global collaborators. The repertoires were released in a freely available public database intended as a resource for research on the immune response to SARS-CoV-2. Deeply sampled blood TCRbeta repertoires from subjects exposed to, actively infected with, or recovered from COVID-19 were included in the dataset. The material from the prospective study consisted of cDNA or gDNA derived from T cells, B-cell-depleted T cells, or PBMCs. Where available, HLA class I and class II types were obtained from metadata supplied by the sample provider rather than from assay-based typing. Nearly every sample came with metadata listing a de-identified subject ID, COVID-19 status, age in years and sex. The study at large found these results: The quantity of clinical and demographic metadata differed by source and by participant and was supplied without curation.

The immunoSEQ Assay, a bias-controlled multiplex PCR, was used to amplify TCRbeta CDR3 regions from genomic DNA. Concerning the study's data processing: Within the assay, amplification of reference gene primers was used to estimate how many nucleated cells each sample contained. To quantify the absolute abundance of each unique TCRbeta CDR3 rearrangement, sequence reads were collapsed and filtered. Productive Simpson clonality was computed per sample as the square root of Simpson's diversity index over productive rearrangements. TCRdb holds this immuneACCESS table with in-frame rearrangements only. Some clones are missing; in checked studies, unresolved V genes explain under half, and the rest has no known cause. V and J calls and clone size are copied from that table; D and trimming were computed from the DNA. Here the sample has about 87,000 clones; about 83% occur a single time. Clones ranked in the top ten supply 25% of the sample.

Whole blood was collected in K2EDTA tubes by collaborating institutions according to the institutions' own protocols. For TCRbeta analysis, collaborator samples were shipped as frozen whole blood, as isolated PBMCs, or as DNA extracted from either sample type. V is shortened by 0 bases, J by 3 bases, and the region joining them spans 18 bases. Based on the germline V gene, the CDR1 and CDR2 sequences are SGDLS and YYNGEE. Including the terminal cysteine and phenylalanine, the CDR3 comprises 17 residues. Only the CDR3 DNA stays, 51 bases, in frame from base 1. Recombination joined TRBV9 with TRBJ1-1, with a weak D call of TRBD1 (6 bases match). The source material was peripheral blood. This clonotype was sampled from a human donor in a cohort sampled during active COVID-19. The DNA sequence is given as TGTGCCAGCAGCGTAGCTCCGATGTCGGGGGGCGACACTGAAGCTTTCTTT. This codes for CASSVAPMSGGDTEAFF.